The text below deals with one T cell receptor (beta chain). What it recognizes is unknown. It was with 60 Vbeta and 13 Jbeta primers that the PCR ran. Source study methods: The count from a later analysis was about 80 million unique TCR beta chains, approximately 9.9 million of them shared. TCRdb's copy holds only in-frame clones and misses some; the assay was immunoSEQ multiplex PCR. Clone size and V and J calls were adopted from that table, with D and trimming inferred from the DNA. Seen here are 150,000 or so clones, about 77% observed once, and the top ten hold about 4%. The data are from a study of cytomegalovirus exposure and HLA in healthy donors. General study findings and limits: Presence/absence analyses assumed roughly uniform sequencing depth across donors, which may not hold.

Germline trimming cut 6 bases from V and 5 bases from J; bases unmatched to any gene: 9. Germline-derived CDR1 and CDR2 are MNHEY and SMNVEV (reference sequence). The CDR3 is 15 amino acids. What was sequenced was PBMCs. V usage is TRBV27 and J usage is TRBJ2-2; 7 bases are a match to TRBD1. The origin of this receptor is a male donor in good health and CMV-seronegative. CDR3 DNA: TGTGCCAGCAGCCGGCAGACAGGGCTAACCGGGGAGCTGTTTTTT. Protein sequence: CASSRQTGLTGELFF.